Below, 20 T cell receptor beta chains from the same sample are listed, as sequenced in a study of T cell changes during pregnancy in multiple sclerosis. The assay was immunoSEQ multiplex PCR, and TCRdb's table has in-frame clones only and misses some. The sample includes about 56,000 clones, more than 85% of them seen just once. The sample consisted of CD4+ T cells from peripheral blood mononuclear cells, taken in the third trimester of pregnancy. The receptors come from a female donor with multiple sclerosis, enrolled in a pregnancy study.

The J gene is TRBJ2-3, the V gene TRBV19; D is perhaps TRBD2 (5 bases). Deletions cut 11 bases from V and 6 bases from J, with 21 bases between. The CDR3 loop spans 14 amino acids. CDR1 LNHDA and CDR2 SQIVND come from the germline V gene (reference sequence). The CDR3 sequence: CAVSRGLVTDTQYF. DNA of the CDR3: TGTGCCGTGTCGCGAGGGTTAGTGACTGATACGCAGTATTTT. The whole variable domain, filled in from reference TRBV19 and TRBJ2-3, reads DGGITQSPKYLFRKEGQNVTLSCEQNLNHDAMYWYRQDPGQGLRLIYYSQIVNDFQKGDIAEGYSVSREKKESFPLTVTSAQKNPTAFYLCAVSRGLVTDTQYFGPGTRLTVL.

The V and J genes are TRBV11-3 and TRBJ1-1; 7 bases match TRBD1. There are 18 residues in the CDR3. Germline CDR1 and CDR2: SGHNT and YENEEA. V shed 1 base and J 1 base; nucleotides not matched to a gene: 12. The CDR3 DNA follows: TGTGCCAGCAGCTTAGGTGTAGGGATAACAGGGGAGAACACTGAAGCTTTCTTT. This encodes CASSLGVGITGENTEAFF.

Written as DNA, the CDR3 is TGCAGCGTCGGACGGGACTTGAACACTGAAGCTTTCTTT. This translates into CSVGRDLNTEAFF. V usage is TRBV29-1 and J usage is TRBJ1-1, with D possibly being TRBD1 (5 bases). Per the germline V gene, CDR1 is SQVTM and CDR2 is ANQGSEA. Trimming took off 6 bases at V and 0 bases at J, with 11 bases between the two ends. The length of the CDR3 is 13 residues.

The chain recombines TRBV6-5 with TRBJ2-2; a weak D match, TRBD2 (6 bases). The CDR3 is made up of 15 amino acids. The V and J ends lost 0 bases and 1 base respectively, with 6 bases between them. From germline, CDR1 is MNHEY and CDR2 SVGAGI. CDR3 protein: CASSYSGGNTGELFF. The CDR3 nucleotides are TGTGCCAGCAGTTACTCGGGGGGGAACACCGGGGAGCTGTTTTTT.

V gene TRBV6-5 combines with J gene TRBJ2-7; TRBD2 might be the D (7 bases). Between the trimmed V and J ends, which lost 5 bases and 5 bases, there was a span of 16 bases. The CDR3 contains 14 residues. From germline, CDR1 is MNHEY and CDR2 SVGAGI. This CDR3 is CASSRRTGGHEQYF. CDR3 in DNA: TGTGCCAGCAGTCGCCGTACGGGGGGCCACGAGCAGTACTTC.

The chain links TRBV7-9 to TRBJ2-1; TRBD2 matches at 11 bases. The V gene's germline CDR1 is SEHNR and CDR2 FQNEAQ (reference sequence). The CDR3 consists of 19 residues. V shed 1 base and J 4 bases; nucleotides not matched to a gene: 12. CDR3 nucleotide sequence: TGTGCCAGCAGCTTAGAAGTGATAGCGGGGGGGCCGGGGTACAATGAGCAGTTCTTC. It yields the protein CASSLEVIAGGPGYNEQFF.

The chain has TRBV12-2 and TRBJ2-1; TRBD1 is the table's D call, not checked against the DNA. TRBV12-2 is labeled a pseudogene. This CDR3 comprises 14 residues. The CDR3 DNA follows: TGTGCAAGTCGCTCCCTACGGACAGGGGTTGAGCAGTTCTTC. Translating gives CASRSLRTGVEQFF.

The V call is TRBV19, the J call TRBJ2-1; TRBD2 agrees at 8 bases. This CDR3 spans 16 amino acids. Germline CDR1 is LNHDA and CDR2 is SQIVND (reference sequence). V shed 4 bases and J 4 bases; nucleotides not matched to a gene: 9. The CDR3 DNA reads TGTGCCAGTAGTAACCTCGGGGGGGCCCTTTACAATGAGCAGTTCTTC. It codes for CASSNLGGALYNEQFF.

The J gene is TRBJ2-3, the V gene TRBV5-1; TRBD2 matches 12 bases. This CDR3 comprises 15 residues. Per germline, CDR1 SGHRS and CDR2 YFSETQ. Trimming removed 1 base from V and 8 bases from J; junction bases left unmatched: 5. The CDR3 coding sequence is TGCGCCAGCAGCTTGAGTCTAGCGGGGGGGGGTACGCAGTATTTT. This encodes CASSLSLAGGGTQYF.

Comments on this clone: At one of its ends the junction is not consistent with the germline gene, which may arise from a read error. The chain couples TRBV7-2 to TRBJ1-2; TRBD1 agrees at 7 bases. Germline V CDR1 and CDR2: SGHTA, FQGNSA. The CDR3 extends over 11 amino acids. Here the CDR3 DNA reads TGTGCCAGCAGCTTAGTCGGACAGGCGGTATTC. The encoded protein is CASSLVGQAVF.

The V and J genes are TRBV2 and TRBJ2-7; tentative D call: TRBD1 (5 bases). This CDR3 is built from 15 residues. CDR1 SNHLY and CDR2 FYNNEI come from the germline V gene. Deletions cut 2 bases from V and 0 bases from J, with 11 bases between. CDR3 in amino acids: CASSERGSLSYEQYF. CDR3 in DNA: TGTGCCAGCAGTGAAAGGGGTTCCCTCTCCTACGAGCAGTACTTC.

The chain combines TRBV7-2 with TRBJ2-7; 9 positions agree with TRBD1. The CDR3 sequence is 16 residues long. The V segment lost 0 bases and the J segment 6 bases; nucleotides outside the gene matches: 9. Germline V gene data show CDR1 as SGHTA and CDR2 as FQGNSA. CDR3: CASSLAPGQGWGEQYF. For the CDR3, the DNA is TGTGCCAGCAGCTTAGCCCCGGGACAGGGATGGGGCGAGCAGTACTTC.

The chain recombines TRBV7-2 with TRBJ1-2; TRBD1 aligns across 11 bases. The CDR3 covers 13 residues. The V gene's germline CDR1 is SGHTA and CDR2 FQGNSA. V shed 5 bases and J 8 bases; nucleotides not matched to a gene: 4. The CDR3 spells CASSRDRGGGYTF. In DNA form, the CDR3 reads TGTGCCAGCAGCCGGGACAGGGGGGGAGGCTACACCTTC.

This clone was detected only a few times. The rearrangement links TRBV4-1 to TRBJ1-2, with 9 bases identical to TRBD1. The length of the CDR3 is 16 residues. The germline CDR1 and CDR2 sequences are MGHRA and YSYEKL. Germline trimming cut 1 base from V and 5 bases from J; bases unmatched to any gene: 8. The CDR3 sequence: CASSQGLRGTGYGYTF. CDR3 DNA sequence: TGCGCCAGCAGCCAAGGCCTTAGAGGGACAGGGTATGGCTACACCTTC.

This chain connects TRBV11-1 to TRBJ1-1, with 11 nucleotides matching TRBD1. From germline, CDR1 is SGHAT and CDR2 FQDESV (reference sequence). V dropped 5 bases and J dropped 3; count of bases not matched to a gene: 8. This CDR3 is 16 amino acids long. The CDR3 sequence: CASSPRTGGRYTEAFF. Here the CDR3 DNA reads TGTGCCAGCAGCCCCCGGACAGGGGGCAGGTACACTGAAGCTTTCTTT.

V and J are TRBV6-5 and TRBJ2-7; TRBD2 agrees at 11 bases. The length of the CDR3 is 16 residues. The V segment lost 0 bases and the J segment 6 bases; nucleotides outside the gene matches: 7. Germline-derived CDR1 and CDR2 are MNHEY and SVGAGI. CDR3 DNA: TGTGCCAGCAGTTACTCCCAACTAGCGGGAGCGCGCGAGCAGTACTTC. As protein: CASSYSQLAGAREQYF.

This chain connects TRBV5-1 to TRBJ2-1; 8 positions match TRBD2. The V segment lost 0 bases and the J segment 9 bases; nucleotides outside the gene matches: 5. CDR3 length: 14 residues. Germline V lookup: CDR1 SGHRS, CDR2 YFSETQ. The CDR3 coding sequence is TGCGCCAGCAGCTTGGTTAGCGGGAAAGGTGAGCAGTTCTTC. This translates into CASSLVSGKGEQFF.

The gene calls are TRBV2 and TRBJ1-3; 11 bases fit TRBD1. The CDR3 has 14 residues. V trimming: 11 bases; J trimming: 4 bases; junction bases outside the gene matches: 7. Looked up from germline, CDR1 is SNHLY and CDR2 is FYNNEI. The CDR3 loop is CAGWDRGFGNTIYF. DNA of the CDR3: TGTGCCGGCTGGGACAGGGGGTTCGGAAACACCATATATTTT.

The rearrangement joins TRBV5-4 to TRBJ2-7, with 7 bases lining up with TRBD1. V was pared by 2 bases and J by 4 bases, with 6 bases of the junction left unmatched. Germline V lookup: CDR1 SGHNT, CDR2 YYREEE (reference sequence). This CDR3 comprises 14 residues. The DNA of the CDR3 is TGTGCCAGCAGCTTAGGGGGCAGGGCATACGAGCAGTACTTC. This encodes CASSLGGRAYEQYF.

The CDR3 spells CASSRSSGGQETQYF. CDR3 nucleotides: TGTGCCAGCTCACGATCTAGCGGGGGCCAAGAGACCCAGTACTTC. The chain employs TRBV18 and TRBJ2-5; 10 bases align to TRBD2. This CDR3 comprises 15 residues. V lost 4 bases and J lost 1; bases outside the gene matches: 3. Germline V gene sequence: CDR1 KGHSH, CDR2 LQKENI. The entire variable domain, with the rest obtained from reference TRBV18 and TRBJ2-5, is as follows: NAGVMQNPRHLVRRRGQEARLRCSPMKGHSHVYWYRQLPEEGLKFMVYLQKENIIDESGMPKERFSAEFPKEGPSILRIQQVVRGDSAAYFCASSRSSGGQETQYFGPGTRLLVL.